A selection of T cell receptor beta chains follows, all from one sample in a study of technical replicates of blood from several donors. Clones were sequenced by immunoSEQ multiplex PCR, and TCRdb holds only the in-frame ones, with some missing. Counted here are 70,000 to 85,000 clones, around 93% occurring once; the ten biggest clones make up about 0.4%. The sequencing input was T cells isolated from PBMCs. Receptors originate from a human donor in good health. The CDR3 runs from the conserved cysteine through the conserved F or W. The D gene is left open where the match is weak. Not every row has a clone size; where given, it reads once, few, many or a size class.

NA NA TRBJ2-7 TRBV29-1 CSVAGGHEQYF TGCAGCGTTGCGGGGGGCCACGAGCAGTACTTC
NA NA TRBJ2-7 TRBV28 CASSLTIDHEQYF TGTGCCAGCAGTTTGACAATCGACCACGAGCAGTACTTC
NA NA TRBJ1-2 TRBV11-3 CASSGRFDKRYGYTF TGTGCCAGCAGCGGGCGATTTGACAAACGCTATGGCTACACCTTC
once NA TRBJ2-1 TRBV6-5 CASIKGHPGDEQFF TGTGCCAGCATCAAGGGACATCCTGGGGATGAGCAGTTCTTC
NA NA TRBJ1-3 TRBV27 CASTGRENGNTIYF TGTGCCAGCACGGGAAGGGAAAATGGAAACACCATATATTTT
NA NA TRBJ2-3 TRBV5-4 CASSTDLEDTQYF TGTGCCAGCAGCACCGACCTAGAGGATACGCAGTATTTT
once TRBD1 TRBJ2-7 TRBV6-5 CASSYQTGTAYEQYF TGTGCCAGCAGCTACCAGACCGGGACAGCCTACGAGCAGTACTTC
once NA TRBJ2-5 TRBV27 CASRRALGETQYF TGTGCCAGCCGGAGGGCCCTCGGGGAGACCCAGTACTTC
NA TRBD2 TRBJ2-3 TRBV5-5 CASVGLAGGPADTQYF TGTGCCTCCGTGGGACTAGCGGGAGGGCCTGCAGATACGCAGTATTTT
once TRBD1 TRBJ2-5 TRBV4-1 CASSRITGGRETQYF TGCGCCAGCAGCCGGATCACAGGGGGACGGGAGACCCAGTACTTC
few NA TRBJ1-1 TRBV30 CAWNQLEAFF TGTGCCTGGAACCAGTTAGAAGCTTTCTTT
NA NA TRBJ1-1 TRBV5-4 CASTSLRGNTEAFF TGTGCCAGCACCTCCCTTCGCGGCAACACTGAAGCTTTCTTT
once NA TRBJ2-7 TRBV11-1 CASSPPGYPYEQYF TGTGCCAGCAGCCCCCCGGGGTATCCCTACGAGCAGTACTTC
NA NA TRBJ1-4 TRBV19 CASSTHRDATNEKLFF TGTGCCAGTAGTACACACAGGGATGCAACTAATGAAAAACTGTTTTTT
NA NA TRBJ2-1 TRBV20-1 CSARTANEQFF TGCAGTGCTCGGACAGCCAATGAGCAGTTCTTC
NA NA TRBJ1-5 TRBV27 CASSLKAGGNQPQHF TGTGCCAGCAGTTTGAAGGCGGGGGGCAATCAGCCCCAGCATTTT
NA TRBD1 TRBJ2-7 TRBV5-8 CASSYGQGLRYEQYF TGTGCCAGCAGTTATGGACAGGGGCTACGGTACGAGCAGTACTTC
NA TRBD1 TRBJ2-2 TRBV29-1 CSAGTANTGELFF TGCAGCGCCGGGACAGCGAACACCGGGGAGCTGTTTTTT
NA NA TRBJ2-7 TRBV28 CASSFSAEQYF TGTGCCAGCAGTTTCAGTGCCGAGCAGTACTTC
NA TRBD1 TRBJ1-4 TRBV11-2 CASSLARQGGGEKLFF TGTGCCAGCAGCTTAGCCCGACAGGGGGGCGGTGAAAAACTGTTTTTT
NA NA TRBJ2-7 TRBV27 CASSGGRSYYEQYF TGTGCCAGCAGTGGGGGCAGGTCTTATTACGAGCAGTACTTC
NA TRBD1 TRBJ1-2 TRBV9 CASSPRQGAYQGYTF TGTGCCAGCAGCCCTAGACAGGGGGCGTATCAAGGCTACACCTTC
NA NA TRBJ2-3 TRBV4-1 CASSLSPGQRGDTQYF TGCGCCAGCAGCCTTTCTCCGGGACAAAGGGGAGATACGCAGTATTTT
once TRBD1 TRBJ2-2 TRBV7-2 CASSSGQGTGELFF TGTGCCAGCAGTTCTGGACAGGGCACCGGGGAGCTGTTTTTT
NA NA TRBJ2-4 TRBV6-5 CASSYSRDVDIQYF TGTGCCAGCAGTTACTCGAGAGATGTGGACATTCAGTACTTC
NA NA TRBJ2-2 TRBV5-6 CASSLLRERSGELFF TGTGCCAGCAGCTTACTCCGGGAACGATCCGGGGAGCTGTTTTTT
NA TRBD1 TRBJ1-5 TRBV10-3 CAISDQGQGVNSNQPQHF TGTGCCATCAGTGATCAGGGACAGGGAGTTAATAGCAATCAGCCCCAGCATTTT
NA NA TRBJ1-4 TRBV7-9 CASSLGVGEGDEKLFF TGTGCCAGCAGCTTAGGCGTCGGAGAGGGGGATGAAAAACTGTTTTTT
NA NA TRBJ2-3 TRBV5-1 CASSSWTSTDTQYF TGCGCCAGCAGCTCCTGGACTAGCACAGATACGCAGTATTTT
NA NA TRBJ2-7 TRBV7-7 CASSLGSTGEQYF TGTGCTAGCAGCTTAGGATCTACGGGCGAGCAGTACTTC
NA NA TRBJ2-7 TRBV29-1 CSVTEGTYEQYF TGCAGCGTTACAGAGGGAACCTACGAGCAGTACTTC
NA NA TRBJ1-5 TRBV7-3 CASSLKLGADYSNQPQHF TGTGCCAGCAGCTTAAAATTGGGGGCAGATTATAGCAATCAGCCCCAGCATTTT
NA NA TRBJ2-1 TRBV6-1 CATMDSPSYNEQFF TGTGCCACCATGGACAGCCCAAGCTACAATGAGCAGTTCTTC
NA TRBD1 TRBJ1-1 TRBV10-2 CASRGRTGALNTEAFF TGCGCCAGCAGAGGGAGGACAGGGGCCTTGAACACTGAAGCTTTCTTT
once TRBD2 TRBJ2-1 TRBV5-4 CASSLETSGYNEQFF TGTGCCAGCAGCTTGGAGACTAGCGGTTACAATGAGCAGTTCTTC
NA NA TRBJ2-1 TRBV25-1 CATVLREQFF TGTGCCACGGTCTTGAGGGAGCAGTTCTTC
NA TRBD2 TRBJ2-1 TRBV7-2 CASSVAGGRTYNEQFF TGTGCCAGCAGCGTAGCCGGCGGGAGGACTTACAATGAGCAGTTCTTC
NA NA TRBJ1-1 TRBV9 CASSGWGRANTEAFF TGTGCCAGCAGCGGGTGGGGCAGGGCGAACACTGAAGCTTTCTTT
NA NA TRBJ1-2 TRBV7-2 CASSLDGGANYGYTF TGTGCCAGCAGCTTAGATGGGGGGGCTAACTATGGCTACACCTTC
NA NA TRBJ2-3 TRBV6-1 CASSEVGGRSTDTQYF TGTGCCAGCAGTGAAGTCGGGGGGCGATCCACAGATACGCAGTATTTT
NA TRBD1 TRBJ2-7 TRBV14 CASSAGTGRYEQYF TGTGCCAGCAGTGCCGGGACAGGGAGATACGAGCAGTACTTC
NA NA TRBJ2-1 TRBV19 CASSTNRAHSYNEQFF TGTGCCAGTAGTACAAACAGGGCCCACTCCTACAATGAGCAGTTCTTC
NA NA TRBJ2-2 TRBV5-1 CASSLNLRGQSTGELFF TGCGCCAGCAGCTTGAATTTGCGTGGACAGAGCACCGGGGAGCTGTTTTTT
NA NA TRBJ1-2 TRBV19 CASSSRDSIGYTF TGTGCCAGTAGTTCGAGGGATTCTATAGGCTACACCTTC
NA NA TRBJ1-1 TRBV21-1 CASSLREAFF TGTGCCAGCAGCCTCCGTGAAGCTTTCTTT
NA TRBD1 TRBJ2-7 TRBV9 CASSVVPGGMYEQYF TGTGCCAGCAGCGTAGTCCCAGGGGGTATGTACGAGCAGTACTTC
few NA TRBJ1-1 TRBV5-8 CASSLQAYVVSEAFF TGTGCCAGCAGCTTACAGGCATACGTGGTTTCTGAAGCTTTCTTT
NA TRBD2 TRBJ2-1 TRBV5-1 CASSLAKREVNEQFF TGCGCCAGCAGCTTGGCCAAGCGGGAGGTGAATGAGCAGTTCTTC
NA TRBD1 TRBJ1-5 TRBV18 CASSPGTGGNQPQHF TGTGCCAGCTCACCTGGGACAGGGGGCAATCAGCCCCAGCATTTT
once TRBD1 TRBJ2-7 TRBV6-5 CASSSGQGYEQYF TGTGCCAGCAGTTCGGGACAGGGCTACGAGCAGTACTTC
NA TRBD2 TRBJ2-5 TRBV10-3 CAIWREGQETQYF TGTGCCATCTGGCGGGAGGGCCAAGAGACCCAGTACTTC
NA TRBD2 TRBJ2-1 TRBV9 CASSDSLAGGAWNEQFF TGTGCCAGCAGCGATTCCTTAGCGGGAGGGGCGTGGAATGAGCAGTTCTTC
NA TRBD2 TRBJ2-1 TRBV2 CASSEASSGRGYEQFF TGTGCCAGCAGTGAAGCGTCTAGCGGGAGGGGCTATGAGCAGTTCTTC